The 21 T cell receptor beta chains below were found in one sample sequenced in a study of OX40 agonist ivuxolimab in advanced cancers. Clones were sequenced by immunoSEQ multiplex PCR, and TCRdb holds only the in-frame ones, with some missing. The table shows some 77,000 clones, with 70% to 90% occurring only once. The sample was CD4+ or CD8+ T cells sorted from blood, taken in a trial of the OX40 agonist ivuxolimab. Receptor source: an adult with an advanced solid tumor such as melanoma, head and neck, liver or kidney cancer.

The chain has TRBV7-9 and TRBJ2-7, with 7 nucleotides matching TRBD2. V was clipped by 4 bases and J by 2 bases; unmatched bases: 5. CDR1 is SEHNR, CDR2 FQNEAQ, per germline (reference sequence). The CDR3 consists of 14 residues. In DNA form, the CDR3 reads TGTGCCAGCAGCTCACCGGGACTAACCTACGAGCAGTACTTC. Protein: CASSSPGLTYEQYF.

CDR3 amino acids: CATQREIRNEQFF. The CDR3 coding sequence is TGTGCCACCCAGCGGGAAATAAGGAATGAGCAGTTCTTC. The rearrangement joins TRBV2 to TRBJ2-1; TRBD2 matches 7 bases. Trimming took 10 bases from V and 7 from J; bases not matched to a gene: 10. Germline V CDR1 and CDR2: SNHLY, FYNNEI. The CDR3 runs to 13 residues.

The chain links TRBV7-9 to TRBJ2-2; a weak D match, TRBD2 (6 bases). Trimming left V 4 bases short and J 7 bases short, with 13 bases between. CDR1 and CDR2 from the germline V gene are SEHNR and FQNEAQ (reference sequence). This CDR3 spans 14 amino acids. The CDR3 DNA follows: TGTGCCAGCAGCTCCCCGGGGGTAATCGGGGAGCTGTTTTTT. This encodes CASSSPGVIGELFF.

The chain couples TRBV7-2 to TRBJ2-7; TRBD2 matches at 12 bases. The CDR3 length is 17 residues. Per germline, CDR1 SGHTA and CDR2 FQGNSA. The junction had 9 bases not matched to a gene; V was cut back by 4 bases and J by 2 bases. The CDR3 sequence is CASSSTTSGGLPYEQYF. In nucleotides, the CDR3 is TGTGCCAGCAGCTCTACGACTAGCGGGGGCCTCCCCTACGAGCAGTACTTC.

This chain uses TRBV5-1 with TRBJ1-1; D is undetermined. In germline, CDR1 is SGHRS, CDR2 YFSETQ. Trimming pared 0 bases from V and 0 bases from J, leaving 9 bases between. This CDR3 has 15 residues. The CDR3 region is CASSLVGGMNTEAFF. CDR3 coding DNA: TGCGCCAGCAGCTTGGTTGGAGGGATGAACACTGAAGCTTTCTTT.

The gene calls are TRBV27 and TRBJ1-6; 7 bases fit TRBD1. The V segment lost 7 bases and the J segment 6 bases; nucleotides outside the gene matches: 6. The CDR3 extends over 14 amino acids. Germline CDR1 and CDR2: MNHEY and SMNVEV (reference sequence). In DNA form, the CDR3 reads TGTGCCAGCAACCTTGGACAGGTTAATTCACCCCTCCACTTT. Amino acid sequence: CASNLGQVNSPLHF.

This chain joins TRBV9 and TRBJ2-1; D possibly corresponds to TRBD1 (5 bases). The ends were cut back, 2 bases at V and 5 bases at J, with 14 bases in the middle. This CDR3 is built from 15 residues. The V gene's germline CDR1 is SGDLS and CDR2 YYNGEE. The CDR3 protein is CASSVTGTLHNEQFF. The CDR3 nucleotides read TGTGCCAGCAGCGTTACAGGAACCCTTCACAATGAGCAGTTCTTC.

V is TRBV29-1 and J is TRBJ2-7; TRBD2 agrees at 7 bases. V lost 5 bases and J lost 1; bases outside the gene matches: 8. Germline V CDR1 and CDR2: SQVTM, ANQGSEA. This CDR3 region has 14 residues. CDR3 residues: CSVLASGRSYEQYF. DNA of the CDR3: TGCAGCGTTCTGGCTAGCGGAAGATCCTACGAGCAGTACTTC.

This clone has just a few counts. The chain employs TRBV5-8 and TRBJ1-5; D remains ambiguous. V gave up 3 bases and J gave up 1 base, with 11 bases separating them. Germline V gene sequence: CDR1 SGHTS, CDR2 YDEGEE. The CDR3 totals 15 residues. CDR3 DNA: TGTGCCAGCAGCTCCTTCAAAGTGAGCAATCAGCCCCAGCATTTT. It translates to CASSSFKVSNQPQHF.

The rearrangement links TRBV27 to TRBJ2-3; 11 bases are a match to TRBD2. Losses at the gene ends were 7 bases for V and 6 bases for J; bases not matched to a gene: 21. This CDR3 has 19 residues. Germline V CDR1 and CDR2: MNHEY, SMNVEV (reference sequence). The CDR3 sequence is CASNPPTGTPSGRRDTQYF. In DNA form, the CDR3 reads TGTGCCAGCAACCCCCCGACAGGAACTCCTAGCGGGAGGCGGGATACGCAGTATTTT.

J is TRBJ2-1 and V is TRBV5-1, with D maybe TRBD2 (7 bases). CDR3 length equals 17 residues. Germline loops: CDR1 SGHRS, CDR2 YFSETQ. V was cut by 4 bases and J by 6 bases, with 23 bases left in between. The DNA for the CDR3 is TGCGCCAGCAGCCTCATAGGGGGGGCAGGGTCAGGCAATGAGCAGTTCTTC. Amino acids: CASSLIGGAGSGNEQFF.

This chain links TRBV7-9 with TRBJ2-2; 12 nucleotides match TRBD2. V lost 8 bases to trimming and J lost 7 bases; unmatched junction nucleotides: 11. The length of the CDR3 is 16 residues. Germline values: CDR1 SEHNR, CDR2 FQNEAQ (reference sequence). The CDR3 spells CASSLAGGPSGGELFF. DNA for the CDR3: TGTGCCAGCTCGCTAGCGGGAGGGCCAAGTGGCGGGGAGCTGTTTTTT. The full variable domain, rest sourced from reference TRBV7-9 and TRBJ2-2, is DTGVSQNPRHKITKRGQNVTFRCDPISEHNRLYWYRQTLGQGPEFLTYFQNEAQLEKSRLLSDRFSAERPKGSFSTLEIQRTEQGDSAMYLCASSLAGGPSGGELFFGEGSRLTVL.

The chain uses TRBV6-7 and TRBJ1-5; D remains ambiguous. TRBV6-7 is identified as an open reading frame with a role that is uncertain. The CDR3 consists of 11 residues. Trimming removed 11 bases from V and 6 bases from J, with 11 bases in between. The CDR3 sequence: CAGGFFQPQHF. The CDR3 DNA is TGTGCCGGAGGGTTTTTTCAGCCCCAGCATTTT.

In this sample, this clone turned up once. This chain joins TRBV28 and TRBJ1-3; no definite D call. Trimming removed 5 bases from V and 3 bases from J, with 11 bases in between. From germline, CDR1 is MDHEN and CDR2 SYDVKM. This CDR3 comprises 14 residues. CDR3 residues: CASSPALGGNTIYF. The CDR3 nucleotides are TGTGCCAGCAGTCCTGCGTTGGGTGGAAACACCATATATTTT.

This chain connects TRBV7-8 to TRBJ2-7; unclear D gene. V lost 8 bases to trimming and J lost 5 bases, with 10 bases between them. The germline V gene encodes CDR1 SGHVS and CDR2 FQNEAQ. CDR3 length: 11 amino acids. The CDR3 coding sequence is TGTGCCAGCGGGCTAAGTGACGAGCAGTACTTC. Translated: CASGLSDEQYF.

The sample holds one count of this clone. The CDR3 protein is CASSRERKSSYEQYF. The DNA of the CDR3 is TGTGCCAGCAGCCGCGAGCGGAAGAGCTCCTACGAGCAGTACTTC. V gene TRBV11-2 combines with J gene TRBJ2-7; weak D call: TRBD2 (5 bases). Germline-derived CDR1 and CDR2 are SGHAT and FQNNGV. The length of the CDR3 is 15 residues. Trimming pared 5 bases from V and 0 bases from J, leaving 14 bases between. The whole variable domain, remainder taken from reference TRBV11-2 and TRBJ2-7, is EAGVAQSPRYKIIEKRQSVAFWCNPISGHATLYWYQQILGQGPKLLIQFQNNGVVDDSQLPKDRFSAERLKGVDSTLKIQPAKLEDSAVYLCASSRERKSSYEQYFGPGTRLTVT.

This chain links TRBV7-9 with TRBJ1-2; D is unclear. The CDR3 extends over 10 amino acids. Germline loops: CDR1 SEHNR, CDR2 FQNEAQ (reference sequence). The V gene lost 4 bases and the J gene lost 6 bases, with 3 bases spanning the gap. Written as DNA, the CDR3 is TGTGCCAGCAGCTCAGATGGCTACACCTTC. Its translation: CASSSDGYTF.

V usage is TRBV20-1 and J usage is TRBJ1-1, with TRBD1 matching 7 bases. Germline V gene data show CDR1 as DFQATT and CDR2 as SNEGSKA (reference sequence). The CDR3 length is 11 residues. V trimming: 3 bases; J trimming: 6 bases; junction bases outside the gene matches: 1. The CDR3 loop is CSARTGPEAFF. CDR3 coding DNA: TGCAGTGCTAGGACAGGGCCTGAAGCTTTCTTT.

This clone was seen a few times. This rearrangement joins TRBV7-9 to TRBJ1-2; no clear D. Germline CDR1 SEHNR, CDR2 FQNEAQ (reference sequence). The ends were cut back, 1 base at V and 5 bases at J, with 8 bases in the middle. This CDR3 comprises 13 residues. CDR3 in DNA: TGTGCCAGCAGCTTAGGGCCAGCTTATGGCTACACCTTC. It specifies CASSLGPAYGYTF.

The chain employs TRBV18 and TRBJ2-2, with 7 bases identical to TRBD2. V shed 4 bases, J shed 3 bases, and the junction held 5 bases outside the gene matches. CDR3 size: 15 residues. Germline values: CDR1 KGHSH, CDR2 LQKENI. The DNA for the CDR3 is TGTGCCAGCTCACTCTCGGCGGGGGACACCGGGGAGCTGTTTTTT. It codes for CASSLSAGDTGELFF. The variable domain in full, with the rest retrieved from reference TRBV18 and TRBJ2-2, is NAGVMQNPRHLVRRRGQEARLRCSPMKGHSHVYWYRQLPEEGLKFMVYLQKENIIDESGMPKERFSAEFPKEGPSILRIQQVVRGDSAAYFCASSLSAGDTGELFFGEGSRLTVL.

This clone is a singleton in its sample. DNA of the CDR3: TGTGCCAGCAGCTCCGGACAGGATTACAATGAGCAGTTCTTC. Its translation: CASSSGQDYNEQFF. The chain is built from TRBV7-3 and TRBJ2-1; 7 nucleotides align to TRBD1. The trim removed 4 bases at V and 4 bases at J, leaving 4 bases unmatched. Germline V gene lookup returns CDR1 SGHTA and CDR2 FQGTGA. The CDR3 runs to 14 residues. Supplemented by reference TRBV7-3 and TRBJ2-1, the full variable domain reads GAGVSQTPSNKVTEKGKYVELRCDPISGHTALYWYRQSLGQGPEFLIYFQGTGAADDSGLPNDRFFAVRPEGSVSTLKIQRTERGDSAVYLCASSSGQDYNEQFFGPGTRLTVL.